This entry concerns a single T cell receptor beta chain. Sequencing used immunoSEQ multiplex PCR; TCRdb keeps in-frame clones, though not all of them. The sample carries some 200,000 clones, roughly 87% recorded once. The data are from a study of blood T cell repertoires in COVID-19. Turning to the study itself: Spain, Italy and the United States supplied samples that represented acute and convalescent COVID-19. Sources were T cells, B-cell-depleted T cells, or PBMCs; the material itself was cDNA or gDNA.

Looked up from germline, CDR1 is SGHKS and CDR2 is YYEKEE (reference sequence). This CDR3 has 14 residues. Trimming shortened V by 1 base and J by 0 bases, and 8 bases separated the two germline ends. The origin of this receptor is a man in his late teens or twenties with acute COVID-19. This rearrangement joins TRBV5-5 to TRBJ2-7; D gene ambiguous. The specimen was PBMCs or T cells enriched from blood (not recorded which). The DNA for the CDR3 is TGTGCCAGCAGCTTGTTAGTTAGCTCCTACGAGCAGTACTTC. Translation: CASSLLVSSYEQYF.